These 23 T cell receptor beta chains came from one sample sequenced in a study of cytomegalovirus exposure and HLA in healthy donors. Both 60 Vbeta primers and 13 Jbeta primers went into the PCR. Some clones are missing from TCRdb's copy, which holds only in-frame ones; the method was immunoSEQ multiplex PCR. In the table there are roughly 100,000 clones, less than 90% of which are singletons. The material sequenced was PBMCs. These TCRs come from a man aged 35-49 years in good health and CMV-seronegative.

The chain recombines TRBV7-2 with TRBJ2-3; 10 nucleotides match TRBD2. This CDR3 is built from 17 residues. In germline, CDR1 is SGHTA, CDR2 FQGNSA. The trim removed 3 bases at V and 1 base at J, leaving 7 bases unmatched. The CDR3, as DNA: TGTGCCAGCAGCTTCCTACCAGCGGGGGGGCGCACAGATACGCAGTATTTT. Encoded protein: CASSFLPAGGRTDTQYF. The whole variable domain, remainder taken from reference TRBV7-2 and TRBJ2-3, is GAGVSQSPSNKVTEKGKDVELRCDPISGHTALYWYRQSLGQGLEFLIYFQGNSAPDKSGLPSDRFSAERTGGSVSTLTIQRTQQEDSAVYLCASSFLPAGGRTDTQYFGPGTRLTVL.

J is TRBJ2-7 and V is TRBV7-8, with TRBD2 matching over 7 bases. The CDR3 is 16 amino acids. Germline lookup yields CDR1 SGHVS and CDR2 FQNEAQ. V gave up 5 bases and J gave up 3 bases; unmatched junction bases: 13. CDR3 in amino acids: CASSIGGGGGIYEQYF. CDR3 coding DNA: TGTGCCAGCAGCATTGGGGGGGGAGGAGGGATCTACGAGCAGTACTTC. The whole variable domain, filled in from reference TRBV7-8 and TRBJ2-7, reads GAGVSQSPRYKVAKRGQDVALRCDPISGHVSLFWYQQALGQGPEFLTYFQNEAQLDKSGLPSDRFFAERPEGSVSTLKIQRTQQEDSAVYLCASSIGGGGGIYEQYFGPGTRLTVT.

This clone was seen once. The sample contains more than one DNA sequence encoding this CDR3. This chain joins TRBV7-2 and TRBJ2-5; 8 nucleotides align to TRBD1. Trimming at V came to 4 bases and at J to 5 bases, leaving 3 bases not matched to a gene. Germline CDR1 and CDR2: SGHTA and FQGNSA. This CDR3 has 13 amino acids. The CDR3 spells CASSYRGEETQYF. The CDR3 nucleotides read TGTGCCAGCAGCTACAGGGGGGAGGAGACCCAGTACTTC. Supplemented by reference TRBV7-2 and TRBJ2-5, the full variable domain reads GAGVSQSPSNKVTEKGKDVELRCDPISGHTALYWYRQSLGQGLEFLIYFQGNSAPDKSGLPSDRFSAERTGGSVSTLTIQRTQQEDSAVYLCASSYRGEETQYFGPGTRLLVL.

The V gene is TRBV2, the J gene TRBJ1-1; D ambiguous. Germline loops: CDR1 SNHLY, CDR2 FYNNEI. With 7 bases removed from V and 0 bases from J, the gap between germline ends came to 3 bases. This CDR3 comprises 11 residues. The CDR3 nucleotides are TGTGCCAGCACAATGAACACTGAAGCTTTCTTT. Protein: CASTMNTEAFF.

CDR3: CASSTTDGRDTEAFF. The CDR3, as DNA: TGTGCCAGTAGTACCACAGATGGGCGGGACACTGAAGCTTTCTTT. This chain connects TRBV19 to TRBJ1-1; D is unclear. V was pared by 4 bases and J by 3 bases, with 15 bases between. Germline V lookup: CDR1 LNHDA, CDR2 SQIVND (reference sequence). The CDR3 loop spans 15 amino acids.

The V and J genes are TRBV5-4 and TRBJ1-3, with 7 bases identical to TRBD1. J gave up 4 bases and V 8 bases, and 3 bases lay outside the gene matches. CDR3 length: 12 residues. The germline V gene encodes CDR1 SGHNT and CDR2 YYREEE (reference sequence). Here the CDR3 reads CARGTDGNTIYF. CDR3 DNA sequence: TGTGCCAGGGGGACAGACGGAAACACCATATATTTT.

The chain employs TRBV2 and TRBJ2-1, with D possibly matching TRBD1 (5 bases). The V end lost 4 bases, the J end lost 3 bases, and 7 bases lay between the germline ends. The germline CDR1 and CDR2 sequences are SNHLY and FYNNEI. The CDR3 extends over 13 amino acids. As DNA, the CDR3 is TGTGCCAGCAGTGGACAGCTCTACAATGAGCAGTTCTTC. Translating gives CASSGQLYNEQFF.

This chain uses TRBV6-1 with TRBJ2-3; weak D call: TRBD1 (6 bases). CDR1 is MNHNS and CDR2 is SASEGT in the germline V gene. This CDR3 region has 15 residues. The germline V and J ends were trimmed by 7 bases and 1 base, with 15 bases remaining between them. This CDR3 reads CASTVTGWGTDTQYF. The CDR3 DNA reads TGTGCCAGCACCGTGACAGGTTGGGGCACAGATACGCAGTATTTT.

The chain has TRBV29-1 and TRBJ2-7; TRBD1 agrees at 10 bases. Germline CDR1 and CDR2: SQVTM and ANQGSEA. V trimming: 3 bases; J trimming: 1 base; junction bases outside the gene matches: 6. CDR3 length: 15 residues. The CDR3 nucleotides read TGCAGCGTTGACGGTTGGGGACAGGGGTCCTACGAGCAGTACTTC. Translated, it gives CSVDGWGQGSYEQYF.

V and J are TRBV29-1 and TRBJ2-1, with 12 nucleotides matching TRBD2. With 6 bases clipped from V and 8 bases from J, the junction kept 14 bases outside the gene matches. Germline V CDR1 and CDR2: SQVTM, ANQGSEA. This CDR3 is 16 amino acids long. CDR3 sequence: CSVGQVRTSGVYEQFF. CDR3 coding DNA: TGCAGCGTGGGACAGGTGAGGACTAGCGGGGTCTATGAGCAGTTCTTC.

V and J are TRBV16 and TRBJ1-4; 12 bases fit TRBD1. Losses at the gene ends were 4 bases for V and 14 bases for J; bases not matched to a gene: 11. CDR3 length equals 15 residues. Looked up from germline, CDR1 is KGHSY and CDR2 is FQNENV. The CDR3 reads CASSPAGDRGQSLFF. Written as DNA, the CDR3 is TGTGCCAGCAGCCCCGCAGGGGACAGGGGGCAATCGCTGTTTTTT.

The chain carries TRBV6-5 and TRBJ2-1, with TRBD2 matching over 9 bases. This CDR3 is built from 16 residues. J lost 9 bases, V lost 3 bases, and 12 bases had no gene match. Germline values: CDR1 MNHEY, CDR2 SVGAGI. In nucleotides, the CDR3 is TGTGCCAGCAGTTATGGAGCGGGGGGCCCCTATGGTGAGCAGTTCTTC. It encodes CASSYGAGGPYGEQFF.

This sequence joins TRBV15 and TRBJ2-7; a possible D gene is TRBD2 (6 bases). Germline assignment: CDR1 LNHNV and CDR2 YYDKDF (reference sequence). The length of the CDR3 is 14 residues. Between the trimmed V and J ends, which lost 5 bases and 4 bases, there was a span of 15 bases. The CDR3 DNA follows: TGTGCCACCAGCGGGAGGAGAGGGTCGTACGAGCAGTACTTC. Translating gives CATSGRRGSYEQYF.

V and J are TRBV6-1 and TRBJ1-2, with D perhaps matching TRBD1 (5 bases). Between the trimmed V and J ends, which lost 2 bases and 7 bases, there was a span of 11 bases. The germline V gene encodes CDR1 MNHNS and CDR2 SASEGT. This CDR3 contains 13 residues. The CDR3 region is CASSESQGSGYTF. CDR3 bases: TGTGCCAGCAGTGAAAGTCAGGGCAGTGGCTACACCTTC.

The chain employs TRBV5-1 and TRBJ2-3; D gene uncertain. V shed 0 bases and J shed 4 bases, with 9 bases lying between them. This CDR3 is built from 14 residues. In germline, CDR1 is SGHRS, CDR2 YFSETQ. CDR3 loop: CASSLARGPDTQYF. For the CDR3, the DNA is TGCGCCAGCAGCTTGGCCCGAGGCCCAGATACGCAGTATTTT.

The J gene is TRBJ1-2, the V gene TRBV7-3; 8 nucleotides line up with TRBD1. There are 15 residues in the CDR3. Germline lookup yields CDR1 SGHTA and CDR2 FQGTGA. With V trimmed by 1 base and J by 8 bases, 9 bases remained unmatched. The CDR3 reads CASSLSPDREEGYTF. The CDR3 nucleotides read TGTGCCAGCAGCTTAAGTCCGGACAGGGAGGAAGGCTACACCTTC.

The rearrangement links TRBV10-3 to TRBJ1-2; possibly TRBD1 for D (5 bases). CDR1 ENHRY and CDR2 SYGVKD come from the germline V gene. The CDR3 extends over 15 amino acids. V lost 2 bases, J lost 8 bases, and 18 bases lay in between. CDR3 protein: CAISERDPGRGGYTF. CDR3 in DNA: TGTGCCATCAGTGAGAGAGACCCCGGGAGGGGCGGCTACACCTTC.

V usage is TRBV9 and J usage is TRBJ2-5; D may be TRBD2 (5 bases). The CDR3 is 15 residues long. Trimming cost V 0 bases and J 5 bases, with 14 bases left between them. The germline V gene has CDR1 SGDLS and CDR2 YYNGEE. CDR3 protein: CASSVDLPSGETQYF. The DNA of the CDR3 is TGTGCCAGCAGCGTAGATCTCCCGTCGGGGGAGACCCAGTACTTC.

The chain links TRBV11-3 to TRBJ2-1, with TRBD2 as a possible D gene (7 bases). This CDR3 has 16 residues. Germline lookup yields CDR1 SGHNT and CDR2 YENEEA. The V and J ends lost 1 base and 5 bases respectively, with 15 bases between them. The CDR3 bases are TGTGCCAGCAGCTTAGGGGGAGGGGGTAGCGACAATGAGCAGTTCTTC. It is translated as CASSLGGGGSDNEQFF.

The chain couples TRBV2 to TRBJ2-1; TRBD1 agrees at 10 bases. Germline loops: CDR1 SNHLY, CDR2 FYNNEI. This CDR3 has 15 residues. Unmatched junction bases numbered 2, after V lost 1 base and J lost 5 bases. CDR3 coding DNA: TGTGCCAGCAGTGAAGGGGGACAGGGGAACAATGAGCAGTTCTTC. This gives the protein CASSEGGQGNNEQFF.

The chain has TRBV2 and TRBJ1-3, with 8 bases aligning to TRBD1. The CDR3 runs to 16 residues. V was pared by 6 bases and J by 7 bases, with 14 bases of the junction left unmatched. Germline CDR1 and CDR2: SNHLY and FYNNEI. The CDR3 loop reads CASSLGQGRVRNTIYF. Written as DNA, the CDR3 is TGTGCCAGCAGCCTTGGACAGGGAAGGGTGCGCAACACCATATATTTT.

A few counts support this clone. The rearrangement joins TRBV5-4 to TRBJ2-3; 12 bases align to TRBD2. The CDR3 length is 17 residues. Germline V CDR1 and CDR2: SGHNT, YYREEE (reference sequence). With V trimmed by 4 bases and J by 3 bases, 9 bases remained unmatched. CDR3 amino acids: CASSLRLAGVGTDTQYF. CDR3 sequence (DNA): TGTGCCAGCAGCCTGCGACTAGCGGGGGTCGGAACAGATACGCAGTATTTT.

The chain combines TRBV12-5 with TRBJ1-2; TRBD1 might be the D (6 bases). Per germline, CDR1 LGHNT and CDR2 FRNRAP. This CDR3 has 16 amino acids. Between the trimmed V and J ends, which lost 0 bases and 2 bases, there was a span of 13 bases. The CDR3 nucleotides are TGTGCTAGTGGTTTGGTACAGGGCGAAGTGAACTATGGCTACACCTTC. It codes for CASGLVQGEVNYGYTF. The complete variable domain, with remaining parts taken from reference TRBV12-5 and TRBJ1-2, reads DARVTQTPRHKVTEMGQEVTMRCQPILGHNTVFWYRQTMMQGLELLAYFRNRAPLDDSGMPKDRFSAEMPDATLATLKIQPSEPRDSAVYFCASGLVQGEVNYGYTFGSGTRLTVV.